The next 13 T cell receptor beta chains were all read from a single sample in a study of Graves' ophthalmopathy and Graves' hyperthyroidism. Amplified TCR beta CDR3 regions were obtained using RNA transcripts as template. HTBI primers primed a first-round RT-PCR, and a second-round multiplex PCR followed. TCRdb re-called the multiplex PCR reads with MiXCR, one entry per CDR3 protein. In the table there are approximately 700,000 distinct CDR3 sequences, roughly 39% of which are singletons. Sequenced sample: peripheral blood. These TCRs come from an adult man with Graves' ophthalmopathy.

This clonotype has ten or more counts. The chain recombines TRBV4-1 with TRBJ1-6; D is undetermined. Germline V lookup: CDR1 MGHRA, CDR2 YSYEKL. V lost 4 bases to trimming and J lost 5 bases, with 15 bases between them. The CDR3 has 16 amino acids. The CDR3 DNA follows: TGCGCCAGCAGCCTTATCCGGGCCAGTGATAATTCACCCCTCCACTTT. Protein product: CASSLIRASDNSPLHF.

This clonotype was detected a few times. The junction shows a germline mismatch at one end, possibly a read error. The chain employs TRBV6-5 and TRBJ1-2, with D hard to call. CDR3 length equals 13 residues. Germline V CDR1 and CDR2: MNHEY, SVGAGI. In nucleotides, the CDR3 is TGTGCCATCAGTGAGTCACCCACAAATGGCTACACCTTC. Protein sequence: CAISESPTNGYTF.

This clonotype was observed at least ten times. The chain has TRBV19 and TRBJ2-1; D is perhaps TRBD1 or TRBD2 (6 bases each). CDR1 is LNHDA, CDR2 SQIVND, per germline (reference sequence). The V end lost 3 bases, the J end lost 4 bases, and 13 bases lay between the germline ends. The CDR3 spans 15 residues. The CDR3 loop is CASSISPGAYNEQFF. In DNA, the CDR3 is TGTGCCAGTAGTATCTCTCCGGGGGCTTACAATGAGCAGTTCTTC. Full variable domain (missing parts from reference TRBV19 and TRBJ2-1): DGGITQSPKYLFRKEGQNVTLSCEQNLNHDAMYWYRQDPGQGLRLIYYSQIVNDFQKGDIAEGYSVSREKKESFPLTVTSAQKNPTAFYLCASSISPGAYNEQFFGPGTRLTVL.

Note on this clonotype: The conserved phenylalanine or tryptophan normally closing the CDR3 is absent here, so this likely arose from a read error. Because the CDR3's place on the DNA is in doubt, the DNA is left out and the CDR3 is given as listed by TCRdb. The CDR3 loop is CATSVMDRTYY. The chain links TRBV24-1 to TRBJ1-6; the D call of TRBD1 is as the table states it, not checked on the DNA. CDR1 and CDR2 (germline): KGHDR, SFDVKD. A total of 11 residues make up the CDR3, ends included.

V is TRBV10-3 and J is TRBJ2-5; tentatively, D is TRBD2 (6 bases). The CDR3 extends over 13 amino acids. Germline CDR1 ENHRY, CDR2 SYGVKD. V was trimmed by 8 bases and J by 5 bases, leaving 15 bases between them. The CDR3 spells CAIGPSDGETQYF. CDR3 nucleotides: TGTGCCATCGGGCCTAGCGACGGGGAGACCCAGTACTTC.

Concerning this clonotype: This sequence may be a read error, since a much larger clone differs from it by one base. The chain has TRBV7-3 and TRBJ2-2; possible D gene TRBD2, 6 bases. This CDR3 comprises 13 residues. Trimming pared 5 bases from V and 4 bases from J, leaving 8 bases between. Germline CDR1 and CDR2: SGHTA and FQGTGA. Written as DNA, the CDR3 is TGTGCCAGCAGCGGGGGGTCCACCGGGGAGCTGTTTTTT. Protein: CASSGGSTGELFF. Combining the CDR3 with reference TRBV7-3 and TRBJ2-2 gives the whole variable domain GAGVSQTPSNKVTEKGKYVELRCDPISGHTALYWYRQSLGQGPEFLIYFQGTGAADDSGLPNDRFFAVRPEGSVSTLKIQRTERGDSAVYLCASSGGSTGELFFGEGSRLTVL.

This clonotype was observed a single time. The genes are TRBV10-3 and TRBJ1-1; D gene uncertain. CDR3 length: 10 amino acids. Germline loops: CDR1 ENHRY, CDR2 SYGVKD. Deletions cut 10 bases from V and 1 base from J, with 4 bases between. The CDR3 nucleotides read TGTGCCAACCCGAACACTGAAGCTTTCTTT. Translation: CANPNTEAFF.

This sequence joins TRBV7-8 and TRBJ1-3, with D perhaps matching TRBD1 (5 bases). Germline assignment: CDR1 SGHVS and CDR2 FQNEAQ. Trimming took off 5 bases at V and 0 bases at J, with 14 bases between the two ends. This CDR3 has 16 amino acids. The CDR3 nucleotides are TGTGCCAGCAGCCCGGGGCGATTCTTCTCTGGAAACACCATATATTTT. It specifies CASSPGRFFSGNTIYF.

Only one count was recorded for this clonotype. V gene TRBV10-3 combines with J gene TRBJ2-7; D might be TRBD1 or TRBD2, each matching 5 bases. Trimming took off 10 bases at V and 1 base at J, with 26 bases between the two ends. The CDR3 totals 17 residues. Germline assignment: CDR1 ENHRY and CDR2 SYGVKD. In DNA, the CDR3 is TGTGCCACCCAGGGTGTGGGCAAAACACTAGATTCCTACGAGCAGTACTTC. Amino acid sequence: CATQGVGKTLDSYEQYF.

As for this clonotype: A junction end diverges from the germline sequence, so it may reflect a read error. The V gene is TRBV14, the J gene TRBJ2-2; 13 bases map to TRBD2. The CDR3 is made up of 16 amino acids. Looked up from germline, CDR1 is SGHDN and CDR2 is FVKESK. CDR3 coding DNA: TGTGCCGGCAGCCCGGGACTAGCGGGACTTCTTGGGGAGCTGTTTTTT. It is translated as CAGSPGLAGLLGELFF.

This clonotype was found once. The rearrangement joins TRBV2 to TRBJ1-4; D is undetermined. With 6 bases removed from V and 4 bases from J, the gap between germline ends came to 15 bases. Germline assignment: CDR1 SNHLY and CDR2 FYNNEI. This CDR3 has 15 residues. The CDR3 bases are TGTGCCAGCAGCCAAAATCCCGGGATTAATGAAAAACTGTTTTTT. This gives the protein CASSQNPGINEKLFF.

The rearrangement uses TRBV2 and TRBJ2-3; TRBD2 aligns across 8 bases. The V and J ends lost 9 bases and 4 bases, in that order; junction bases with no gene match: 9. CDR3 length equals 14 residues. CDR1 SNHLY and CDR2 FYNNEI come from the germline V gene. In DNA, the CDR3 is TGTGCCAGAGGGATGGCGGGGGGCGCAGATACGCAGTATTTT. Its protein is CARGMAGGADTQYF.

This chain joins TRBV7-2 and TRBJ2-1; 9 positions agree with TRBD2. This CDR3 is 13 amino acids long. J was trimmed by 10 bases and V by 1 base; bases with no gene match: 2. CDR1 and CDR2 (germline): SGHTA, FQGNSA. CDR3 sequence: CASSLVLAGEQFF. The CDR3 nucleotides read TGTGCCAGCAGCTTAGTGCTAGCGGGGGAGCAGTTCTTC.